These T cell receptor beta chains were read from a single sample in a study of beta chain features in type 1 diabetes. TCRdb's copy holds only in-frame clones and misses some; the assay was immunoSEQ multiplex PCR. Here the sample spans hundreds of thousands of clones, roughly 13% being singletons. Sequences were obtained from naive CD4+ T cells from blood. These receptors were taken from a man aged 18 to 30 with type 1 diabetes. Both conserved end residues are part of each CDR3. The D gene is left open where the match is weak. A clone size is listed for some rows: how often the clone was seen (once, few, many), or a class if it is expanded.

.	TRBV19	TRBJ2-3	few	TGTGCCAGTAGGGCTAGACCAGATACGCAGTATTTT	CASRARPDTQYF
TRBD1	TRBV7-9	TRBJ1-1	few	TGTGCCAGCAGCCCCAGGGGGAGGGAAACTGAAGCTTTCTTT	CASSPRGRETEAFF
.	TRBV28	TRBJ2-7	once	TGTGCCAGCAGTTCCGACGGGACCTCCTGGAACGAGCAGTACTTC	CASSSDGTSWNEQYF
.	TRBV13	TRBJ2-3	.	TGTGCCAGCAGCTTACGGGAAGTCGGAGATACGCAGTATTTT	CASSLREVGDTQYF
TRBD1	TRBV28	TRBJ1-2	.	TGTGCCAGCAGTGGACAGGGACGGGGGAACTATGGCTACACCTTC	CASSGQGRGNYGYTF
.	TRBV5-1	TRBJ2-1	.	TGCGCCAGCAGCTTGAACGGCTTGGCGGACAATGAGCAGTTCTTC	CASSLNGLADNEQFF
TRBD1	TRBV30	TRBJ2-6	.	TGTGCCTGGAGTAGGGGACAGTTCCAAATGGGGCTTGGGGCCAACGTCCTGACTTTC	CAWSRGQFQMGLGANVLTF
.	TRBV7-2	TRBJ2-1	.	TGTGCCAGCAGCTTAGCCAGGGGAAATGAGCAGTTCTTC	CASSLARGNEQFF
.	TRBV2	TRBJ1-5	few	TGTGCCAGCGGCTTAAATCAGCCCCAGCATTTT	CASGLNQPQHF
.	TRBV7-2	TRBJ1-2	few	TGTGCCAGCAGCCCCGGCGGGCCAAACTATGGCTACACCTTC	CASSPGGPNYGYTF
.	TRBV10-1	TRBJ2-5	few	TGCGCCAGCAGTGAATCGGGGATAGAGACCCAGTACTTC	CASSESGIETQYF
.	TRBV7-3	TRBJ2-1	.	TGTGCCAGCAGCCGGGACGGAATATACAATGAGCAGTTCTTC	CASSRDGIYNEQFF
.	TRBV28	TRBJ1-1	few	TGTGCCAGCAGTTCGACCTCTGGACAGTCGGGGCAAACGTGGAACACTGAAGCTTTCTTT	CASSSTSGQSGQTWNTEAFF
.	TRBV7-9	TRBJ1-5	few	TGTGCCAGCAGCGGGGGAGGCAATCAGCCCCAGCATTTT	CASSGGGNQPQHF
.	TRBV30	TRBJ1-6	few	TGTGCCTGGAGAGACAACCCGGATAATTCACCCCTCCACTTT	CAWRDNPDNSPLHF
TRBD1	TRBV28	TRBJ1-4	few	TGTGCCAGCAGGACAGGGGGTGGTGTTGAAAAACTGTTTTTT	CASRTGGGVEKLFF
TRBD2	TRBV27	TRBJ2-5	.	TGTGCCAGCTGGCCGGCTAGCGGGCCCCAAGAGACCCAGTACTTC	CASWPASGPQETQYF
TRBD1	TRBV9	TRBJ2-3	.	TGTGCCAGCAGCCCGCGGACAGGGCCCACAGATACGCAGTATTTT	CASSPRTGPTDTQYF
.	TRBV13	TRBJ1-5	.	TGTGCCAGCAGCTTAGGCAGGTCCGGAGGTCAGCCCCAGCATTTT	CASSLGRSGGQPQHF
.	TRBV4-1	TRBJ2-7	.	TGCGCCAGCAGCCCCGGTGCAGGGACCCCCTCCTACGAGCAGTACTTC	CASSPGAGTPSYEQYF
.	TRBV7-8	TRBJ2-2	few	TGTGCCAGCAGCTTACCGGGGGGCAGGGACACCGGGGAGCTGTTTTTT	CASSLPGGRDTGELFF
.	TRBV20-1	TRBJ2-5	few	TGCAGTGCAACCGGGACCGAGACCCAGTACTTC	CSATGTETQYF
TRBD1	TRBV7-9	TRBJ2-1	.	TGTGCCAGCAGCTACGGACAGGGGGCCTACAATGAGCAGTTCTTC	CASSYGQGAYNEQFF
.	TRBV5-1	TRBJ2-5	few	TGCGCCAGCAGCTCAGAAGGAGAGACCCAGTACTTC	CASSSEGETQYF
.	TRBV10-3	TRBJ2-7	few	TGTGCCATCAGTAAAGGTAGCGAGGGGTACGAGCAGTACTTC	CAISKGSEGYEQYF
.	TRBV5-6	TRBJ1-2	.	TGTGCCAGCTATTTCCCGGGACTCGGGACGGGATATGGCTACACCTTC	CASYFPGLGTGYGYTF
.	TRBV19	TRBJ1-2	.	TGTGCCAGTAGTATAGTAGAGGCGGGGATCGCTGGCTACACCTTC	CASSIVEAGIAGYTF
.	TRBV2	TRBJ1-5	.	TGTGCCAGCAGTGAGGGGGGGGATCAGCCCCAGCATTTT	CASSEGGDQPQHF
TRBD1	TRBV6-5	TRBJ2-7	few	TGTGCCACCCGGACAGGGAGCTCCTACGAGCAGTACTTC	CATRTGSSYEQYF
.	TRBV30	TRBJ2-1	.	TGTGCCTGGAGCGGGGACAACTACAATGAGCAGTTCTTC	CAWSGDNYNEQFF
.	TRBV18	TRBJ2-5	.	TGTGCCAGCTCACCACCGTACTCCAACGGAGAGACCCAGTACTTC	CASSPPYSNGETQYF
.	TRBV29-1	TRBJ1-2	few	TGCAGCGCATACAGTTTACCCTATGGCTACACCTTC	CSAYSLPYGYTF
.	TRBV5-6	TRBJ2-5	.	TGTGCCAGCAGCTTGGCGGGGGGCCGTCAAGAGACCCAGTACTTC	CASSLAGGRQETQYF
.	TRBV2	TRBJ1-1	few	TGTGCCAGCAGTACCCTGGGCGGCACTGAAGCTTTCTTT	CASSTLGGTEAFF
TRBD1	TRBV6-5	TRBJ2-1	few	TGTGCCAGCAAAGATGGGACAGGGGGAGGCAATGAGCAGTTCTTC	CASKDGTGGGNEQFF
TRBD1	TRBV10-3	TRBJ2-3	.	TGTGCCATCAGTACCCTGGGACAGGACAGCACAGATACGCAGTATTTT	CAISTLGQDSTDTQYF
.	TRBV28	TRBJ1-3	.	TGTGCCAGCAGTCCGGACTTCTCTGGAAACACCATATATTTT	CASSPDFSGNTIYF